This paragraph reports one TCR beta chain. The clone's antigen remains unknown. No much larger clone exists at a distance of one base, and base qualities are not known. The sample belongs to a study of vaccination and CD4 T cells after COVID-19 (dated by TCRdb to 2021 to 2024). About the study as a whole: Convalescent patients had a positive SARS-CoV-2 result on nasal swab PCR, and of these patients, several had mild disease and one had severe disease. Post-COVID blood samples were collected from convalescent patients a median of around 96 days after diagnosis, with a range of about 35 to 180 days. Post-vaccine blood samples were taken a median of 72 days after the second vaccine dose, with a range of 14 to 241 days. The convalescent cohort comprised six males and four females, including two Hispanic individuals, seven Caucasians, two Asians and one multiracial person. The spike-specific CD4+ TCR repertoire was compared before and after mRNA vaccination in ten to eleven COVID-19 convalescent patients and several infection-naive healthy vaccine recipients. The cultures were stimulated with overlapping spike peptide pools from SARS-CoV-2 and from the common cold coronaviruses HCoV-NL63, HCoV-OC43 and HCoV-229E. In control cultures, a CEFX viral epitope pool was used as positive control, an HIV-1 Nef peptide pool was used as negative control, or no peptide was added. Participants received two doses of either the Pfizer-BioNTech BNT162b2 vaccine (n=8) or the Moderna mRNA-1273 vaccine (n=2). Study-level results and caveats: In convalescent patients, nearly all vaccine-specific clones (304 of 307) were found to be mono-reactive for SARS-CoV-2 spike rather than cross-reactive with common cold coronaviruses. The number of convalescent patients in the study was relatively small, and the study did not examine early timepoints following natural infection. An increase in the median number of SARS-CoV-2-reactive clonotypes from roughly 20 after infection to roughly 39 after vaccination was observed, but the change was not found to be significant. Among the post-vaccine SARS-CoV-2-reactive clones in convalescent patients, a median 86.3% showed up only after vaccination, which suggests vaccine-specific priming.

The CDR3 covers 14 residues, taking in both the cysteine and the phenylalanine. Of the read, only the CDR3 DNA is kept; its 42 bases are in frame from base 1. V lost 4 bases and J lost 4 bases, and the count of bases not matched to a germline gene is 2. For CDR1 and CDR2, the germline V gene lists SGHNT and YENEEA. The treatment or condition label of this sample denotes: approximately 9-day PBMC culture with coronavirus spike peptide pools or control peptides (ViraFEST assay). The ViraFEST assay, used in the study, expanded antigen-specific T cells with peptide pools and then identified the expanded clonotypes through TCR sequencing. The convalescent patients' positive SARS-CoV-2 PCR tests fell between March and December 2020, which was before the Alpha, Beta and Delta variants emerged in the United States. Two million PBMCs per well were cultured in IMDM with approximately 5% human AB serum and around 10 IU/ml IL-2, plus 10 ug/ml peptide pools. On days 3 and 7, half of the culture medium was replaced with fresh IL-2-containing medium. Once the cells had been in culture for 9 to 10 days, the EasySep CD4+ T cell isolation kit was used to isolate CD4+ T cells by negative selection. Ficoll-Paque Plus gradient centrifugation was used to isolate PBMCs from whole blood, and the isolated PBMCs were then either used fresh or cryopreserved at -140C. Each culture condition was generally run in triplicate wells.

The library was made by PCR. At the Johns Hopkins FTIC core, DNA from the cultured CD4+ T cells underwent TCR sequencing with the Oncomine TCR Beta short-read assay. The QIAamp micro DNA kit was used to extract genomic DNA from the cultured CD4+ T cells. Oncomine TCR Beta libraries from cultured CD4+ T cells were pooled with unique dual indexes and sequenced on an Illumina iSeq 100. For the original study's pipeline: Non-productive sequences were removed, and CDR3s that did not start with C, did not end with F or W, or were shorter than 7 amino acids were discarded. Antigen-specific clonotypes were identified with the MANAFEST web application by comparing peptide-stimulated wells with reference and other culture wells. To be called positive, a clone needed an FDR below 0.05, an odds ratio above 5, and a productive frequency above 0.1% in at least two of three replicate wells. A clonotype was classed as cross-reactive if the clonotype showed significant expansion both in SARS-CoV-2 spike wells and in at least one common cold coronavirus spike condition. Using R version 3.6.1, CDR3 homology was evaluated through Levenshtein distances (stringdist) along with unrooted phylogenetic trees (ape). TCRdb itself trimmed the public reads at Q25 with fastp, ran MiXCR and retained productive beta chains. Records with the same CDR3 protein are collapsed into one entry carrying the most frequent genes and DNA. TCRdb's processing, not the authors', yielded these V and J calls. The sample table records 7,500 to 9,000 distinct CDR3 sequences; around 49% of these occur just once. Together, the top ten hold under 50% of the sample.

The sequence came from a human donor who had recovered from COVID-19. The chain uses TRBV11-3 and TRBJ1-1; 11 central nucleotides agree with TRBD1. The sample consisted of CD4+ T cells from blood, cultured in vitro. The DNA sequence is as follows: TGTGCCAGCAGCTCCGGACAGGGGGCCACTGAAGCTTTCTTT. Its protein reads: CASSSGQGATEAFF.